This TCR beta chain was observed in a study of response to subunit inactivated influenza vaccine (dated by TCRdb to the late 2010s). Study-wide context: The study used deep quantitative T cell receptor repertoire profiling to track responses to a trivalent subunit inactivated influenza vaccine.

Reading from cysteine to phenylalanine, the CDR3 counts 17 amino acids. Here the CDR3 DNA is all that survives: 51 bases in frame from base 1. CDR1 and CDR2 (SGHTA, FQGNSA) derive from the germline V gene. Trimming takes 8 bases off V and 1 base off J; junction bases not matched to a gene: 9. What the study reported, not specific to this receptor: The authors suggested that each seasonal influenza vaccination may recruit only a limited number of new T cells.

Library construction relied on RT-PCR. Instrument used: Illumina HiSeq 2500. The raw public reads went through TCRdb reprocessing: fastp at Q25, MiXCR clone calling, in-frame beta chains kept. Entries that share a CDR3 protein sequence are merged under the most common genes and DNA. This sample comprises about 480,000 distinct CDR3 sequences, approximately 12% of them detected only once. The biggest ten clones account for about an eighth of the sample. Notes on this clonotype: The antigen it recognizes is unknown. Per-nucleotide qualities are absent, and no much larger clonotype sits a single base away.

Per the publication, the time point label means: more than 40 days after influenza vaccine administration. This clonotype was obtained from a man aged 45 to 65 who received an inactivated influenza vaccine. Donor details come from another sample of the same person, matched by shared clones. This receptor chain uses TRBV7-2 and TRBJ2-5, with TRBD2 matching 14 junction bases. This specimen consisted of PBMCs from blood, obtained 40 to 50 days after vaccination. In nucleotide form, the sequence is TGTGCCAGCGCCCGACTAGCGGGGGGGGTCGGCCAAGAGACCCAGTACTTC. This yields the protein CASARLAGGVGQETQYF.